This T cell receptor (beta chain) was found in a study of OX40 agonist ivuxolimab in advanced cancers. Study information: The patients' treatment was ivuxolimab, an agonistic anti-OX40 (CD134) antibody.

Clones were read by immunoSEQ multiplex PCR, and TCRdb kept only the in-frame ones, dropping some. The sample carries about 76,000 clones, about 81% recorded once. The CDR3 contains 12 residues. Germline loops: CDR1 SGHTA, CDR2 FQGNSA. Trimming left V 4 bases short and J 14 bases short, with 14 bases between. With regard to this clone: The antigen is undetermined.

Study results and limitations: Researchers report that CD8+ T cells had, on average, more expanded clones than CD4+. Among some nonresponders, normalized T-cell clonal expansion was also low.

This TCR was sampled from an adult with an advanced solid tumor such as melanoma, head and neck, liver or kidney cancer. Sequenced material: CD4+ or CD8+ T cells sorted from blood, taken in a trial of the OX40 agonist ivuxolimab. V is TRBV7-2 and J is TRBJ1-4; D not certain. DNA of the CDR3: TGTGCCAGCAGCTCCCGATTTGGGAAGCTGTTTTTT. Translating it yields CASSSRFGKLFF.